Below, 18 T cell receptor beta chains from the same sample are listed, as sequenced in a study of T cells in Graves' hyperthyroidism and ophthalmopathy. Researchers took RNA transcripts and amplified the TCR beta CDR3 regions from them. HTBI primers were employed in a first-round RT-PCR of the TCR CDR3. TCRdb used MiXCR to reprocess the multiplex PCR reads, holding one entry per CDR3 protein. Among roughly 330,000 distinct CDR3 sequences, around 16% were seen once, and the ten largest hold approximately 35%. Specimen: blood. These receptors were taken from a man under 40 with Graves' hyperthyroidism.

The V and J genes are TRBV10-1 and TRBJ2-1; TRBD2 matches at 10 bases. The CDR3 has 15 residues. The J segment lost 8 bases and the V segment lost 5 bases, leaving 9 bases of the junction unmatched. Per the germline V gene, CDR1 is WNHNN and CDR2 is SYGVQD (reference sequence). The CDR3 loop reads CASSNGLAEGDEQFF. Written as DNA, the CDR3 is TGCGCCAGCAGTAATGGACTAGCGGAAGGCGATGAGCAGTTCTTC.

The gene calls are TRBV6-1 and TRBJ2-1; weak D call: TRBD2 (6 bases). The CDR3 has 12 amino acids. The germline V gene has CDR1 MNHNS and CDR2 SASEGT. Trimming took 6 bases from V and 8 from J, leaving 11 bases between them. CDR3 region: CASSPTSYEQFF. CDR3 DNA sequence: TGTGCCAGCAGCCCCACTAGCTATGAGCAGTTCTTC.

This clonotype was seen at least ten times. The rearrangement links TRBV18 to TRBJ1-2; D remains ambiguous. CDR3 size: 15 residues. V shed 1 base and J shed 0 bases, with 9 bases lying between them. CDR1 is KGHSH and CDR2 is LQKENI in the germline V gene. The CDR3 loop reads CASSPRALANYGYTF. CDR3 nucleotides: TGTGCCAGCTCACCACGGGCTTTAGCTAACTATGGCTACACCTTC.

There are a few counts of this clonotype. V usage is TRBV7-8 and J usage is TRBJ2-3; the D is unclear. There are 12 residues in the CDR3. CDR1 is SGHVS and CDR2 is FQNEAQ in the germline V gene. The germline V and J ends were trimmed by 2 bases and 5 bases, with 5 bases remaining between them. CDR3 residues: CASSLWGDTQYF. In DNA form, the CDR3 reads TGTGCCAGCAGCTTATGGGGAGATACGCAGTATTTT.

This clonotype was counted at least ten times. The chain recombines TRBV30 with TRBJ1-2; tentatively, D is TRBD1 (6 bases). The V end was cut by 0 bases, the J end by 6 bases, with 17 bases between. Germline V gene lookup returns CDR1 GTSNPN and CDR2 SVGIG (reference sequence). This CDR3 is 15 amino acids long. The CDR3 DNA follows: TGTGCCTGGAGTGTTCTCGATAGGGGGGTAGATGGCTACACCTTC. Protein product: CAWSVLDRGVDGYTF.

This clonotype was recorded a few times. The chain links TRBV20-1 to TRBJ1-5, with D perhaps matching TRBD1 (6 bases). V lost 6 bases, J lost 4 bases, and 13 bases lay in between. The CDR3 loop spans 13 amino acids. The germline gives CDR1 DFQATT, CDR2 SNEGSKA (reference sequence). The CDR3 spells CSAPGQINQPQHF. The CDR3 nucleotides are TGCAGTGCCCCAGGACAGATTAATCAGCCCCAGCATTTT.

This clonotype was counted many times. The gene calls are TRBV11-2 and TRBJ2-1; D uncertain. The V gene's germline CDR1 is SGHAT and CDR2 FQNNGV. The CDR3 runs to 13 residues. Trimming took 3 bases from V and 6 from J, leaving 9 bases between them. The CDR3 is CASSFSAGNEQFF. Written as DNA, the CDR3 is TGTGCCAGCAGCTTCTCTGCTGGCAATGAGCAGTTCTTC.

The table lists this clonotype with a few counts. The chain combines TRBV20-1 with TRBJ1-5, with D perhaps matching TRBD1 (6 bases). The CDR3 is 14 amino acids. Trimming stripped 5 bases from V and 3 bases from J, with 14 bases between. The germline V gene has CDR1 DFQATT and CDR2 SNEGSKA (reference sequence). The CDR3 sequence: CSAQSGAVNQPQHF. The CDR3 region has the DNA TGCAGTGCTCAATCAGGGGCAGTCAATCAGCCCCAGCATTTT.

The chain combines TRBV20-1 with TRBJ2-5; D remains ambiguous. Germline CDR1 DFQATT, CDR2 SNEGSKA (reference sequence). The CDR3 has 14 amino acids. V lost 3 bases to trimming and J lost 7 bases, with 18 bases between them. CDR3 nucleotides: TGCAGTGCTAGCCTTTTTGGTGGTCTCCTGACCCAGTACTTC. It specifies CSASLFGGLLTQYF.

In DNA form, the CDR3 reads TGTGCCAGCAGTTATACTGCAGGGGCGAACTATGGCTACACCTTC. Amino acids: CASSYTAGANYGYTF. The V and J genes are TRBV6-5 and TRBJ1-2, with D possibly being TRBD1 (6 bases). The V end was cut by 3 bases, the J end by 2 bases, with 13 bases between. CDR3 length equals 15 residues. Germline CDR1 is MNHEY and CDR2 is SVGAGI.

This clonotype was seen a handful of times. This chain joins TRBV6-2 or TRBV6-3 and TRBJ1-1; D is unclear. CDR1 is MNHEY and CDR2 is SVGEGT in the germline V gene. V dropped 2 bases and J dropped 10 bases, with 14 bases sitting between them. This CDR3 is built from 13 residues. The CDR3, as DNA: TGTGCCAGCAGTTACAGGACGGAGCCAGGAGCTTTCTTT. It codes for CASSYRTEPGAFF.

CDR3: CASSGAGNTIYF. As DNA, the CDR3 is TGTGCCAGCAGTGGAGCTGGAAACACCATATATTTT. The V and J genes are TRBV6-1 and TRBJ1-3; D ambiguous. With 4 bases removed from V and 2 bases from J, the gap between germline ends came to 3 bases. Germline CDR1 is MNHNS and CDR2 is SASEGT. The CDR3 spans 12 residues.

V usage is TRBV2 and J usage is TRBJ2-3; 9 bases are a match to TRBD1. In germline, CDR1 is SNHLY, CDR2 FYNNEI. Unmatched junction bases numbered 9, after V lost 6 bases and J lost 5 bases. The CDR3 has 15 residues. The CDR3 loop is CASRRTGGTVDTQYF. In DNA, the CDR3 is TGTGCCAGCAGACGTACAGGGGGCACGGTAGATACGCAGTATTTT.

This clonotype was counted at least ten times. The chain couples TRBV19 to TRBJ2-7, with a weak D call TRBD2 (6 bases). This CDR3 is 13 amino acids long. Between the trimmed V and J ends, which lost 8 bases and 5 bases, there was a span of 16 bases. Germline CDR1 and CDR2: LNHDA and SQIVND (reference sequence). The CDR3 coding sequence is TGTGCCAGTCGCCGTGGGGGGAGCCACGAGCAGTACTTC. Encoded protein: CASRRGGSHEQYF.

The chain employs TRBV20-1 and TRBJ2-2; TRBD1 might be the D (6 bases). The germline V and J ends were trimmed by 3 bases and 8 bases, with 7 bases remaining between them. The CDR3 totals 11 residues. Per germline, CDR1 DFQATT and CDR2 SNEGSKA (reference sequence). CDR3 DNA: TGCAGTGCTAGCGGGACAGGGGAGCTGTTTTTT. It specifies CSASGTGELFF.

This sequence joins TRBV27 and TRBJ2-7; unclear D gene. The germline gives CDR1 MNHEY, CDR2 SMNVEV (reference sequence). Trimming took 2 bases from V and 4 from J, leaving 9 bases between them. The CDR3 is made up of 13 amino acids. The CDR3 here is CASSLRGVYEQYF. The CDR3 region has the DNA TGTGCCAGCAGTTTACGTGGTGTTTACGAGCAGTACTTC.

This rearrangement joins TRBV27 to TRBJ2-7; D ambiguous. CDR3 length: 15 amino acids. V was pared by 0 bases and J by 0 bases, with 9 bases between. The germline V gene has CDR1 MNHEY and CDR2 SMNVEV (reference sequence). In nucleotides, the CDR3 is TGTGCCAGCAGTTTATCGGTACAGAGCTCCTACGAGCAGTACTTC. Protein sequence: CASSLSVQSSYEQYF.

In its sample, this clonotype was seen many times. CDR3 nucleotides: TGCAGTGCTAGAGAGACGACACTGTATAAGCAGTACTTC. Protein product: CSARETTLYKQYF. The chain uses TRBV20-1 and TRBJ2-7; no clear D. The germline V gene encodes CDR1 DFQATT and CDR2 SNEGSKA (reference sequence). Trimming shortened V by 0 bases and J by 8 bases, and 14 bases separated the two germline ends. The CDR3 runs 13 residues.